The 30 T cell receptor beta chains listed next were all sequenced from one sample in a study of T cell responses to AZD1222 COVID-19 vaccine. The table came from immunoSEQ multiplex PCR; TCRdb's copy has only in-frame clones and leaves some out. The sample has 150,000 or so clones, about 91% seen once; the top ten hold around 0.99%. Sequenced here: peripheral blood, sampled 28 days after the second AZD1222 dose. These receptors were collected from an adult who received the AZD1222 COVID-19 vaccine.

The DNA for the CDR3 is TGTGCCAGTAGGTATCGGACAGGAGATCAGCCCCAGCATTTT. As protein: CASRYRTGDQPQHF. The rearrangement links TRBV19 to TRBJ1-5, with 7 bases lining up with TRBD1. Losses at the gene ends were 6 bases for V and 5 bases for J; bases not matched to a gene: 7. CDR1 LNHDA and CDR2 SQIVND come from the germline V gene (reference sequence). The CDR3 is made up of 14 amino acids.

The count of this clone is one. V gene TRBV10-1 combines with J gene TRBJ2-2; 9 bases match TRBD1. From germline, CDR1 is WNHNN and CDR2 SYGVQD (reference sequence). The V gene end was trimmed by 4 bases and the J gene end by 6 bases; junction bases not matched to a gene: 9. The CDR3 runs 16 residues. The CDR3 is CASSGTGTGFSGELFF. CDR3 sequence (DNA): TGCGCCAGCAGTGGGACCGGGACAGGGTTTTCCGGGGAGCTGTTTTTT.

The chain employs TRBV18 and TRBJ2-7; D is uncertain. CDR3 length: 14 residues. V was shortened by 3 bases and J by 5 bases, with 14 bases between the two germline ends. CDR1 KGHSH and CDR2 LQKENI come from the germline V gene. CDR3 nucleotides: TGTGCCAGCTCACCCTCGAACGGCTGGAACGAGCAGTACTTC. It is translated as CASSPSNGWNEQYF. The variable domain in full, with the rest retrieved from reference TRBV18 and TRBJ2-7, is NAGVMQNPRHLVRRRGQEARLRCSPMKGHSHVYWYRQLPEEGLKFMVYLQKENIIDESGMPKERFSAEFPKEGPSILRIQQVVRGDSAAYFCASSPSNGWNEQYFGPGTRLTVT.

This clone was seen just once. The CDR3 sequence is CASSTLTTGKVAFF. The DNA for the CDR3 is TGTGCCAGTAGTACCCTTACTACAGGGAAAGTCGCTTTCTTT. The J gene is TRBJ1-1, the V gene TRBV19; a possible D gene is TRBD1 (6 bases). The CDR3 is 14 amino acids. Deletions cut 4 bases from V and 11 bases from J, with 20 bases between. CDR1 and CDR2 (germline): LNHDA, SQIVND (reference sequence).

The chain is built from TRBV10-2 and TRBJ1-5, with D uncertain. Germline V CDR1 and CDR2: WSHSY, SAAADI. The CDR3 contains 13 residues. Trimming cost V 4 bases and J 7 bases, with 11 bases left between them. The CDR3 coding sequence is TGCGCCAGCAGTGTTGGAGGGTTCCAGCCCCAGCATTTT. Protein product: CASSVGGFQPQHF.

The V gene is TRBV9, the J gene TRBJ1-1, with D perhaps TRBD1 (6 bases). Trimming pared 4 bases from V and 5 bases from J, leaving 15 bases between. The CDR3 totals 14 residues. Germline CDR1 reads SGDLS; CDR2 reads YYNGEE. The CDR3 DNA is TGTGCCAGCAGCACTACAGGGCGGAGGACTGAAGCTTTCTTT. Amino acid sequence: CASSTTGRRTEAFF.

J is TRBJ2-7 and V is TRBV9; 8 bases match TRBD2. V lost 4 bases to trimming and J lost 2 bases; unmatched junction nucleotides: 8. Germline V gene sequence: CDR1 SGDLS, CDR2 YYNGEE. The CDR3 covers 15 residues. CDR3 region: CASSPLGGGAYEQYF. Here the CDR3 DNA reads TGTGCCAGCAGCCCCCTCGGGGGGGGCGCCTACGAGCAGTACTTC. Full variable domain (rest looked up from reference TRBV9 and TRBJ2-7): DSGVTQTPKHLITATGQRVTLRCSPRSGDLSVYWYQQSLDQGLQFLIQYYNGEERAKGNILERFSAQQFPDLHSELNLSSLELGDSALYFCASSPLGGGAYEQYFGPGTRLTVT.

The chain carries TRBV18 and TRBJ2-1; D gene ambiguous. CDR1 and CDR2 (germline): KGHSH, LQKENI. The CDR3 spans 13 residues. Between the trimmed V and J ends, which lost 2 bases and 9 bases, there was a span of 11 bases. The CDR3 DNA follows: TGTGCCAGCTCACCAGGCACTATCAGTGAGCAGTTCTTC. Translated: CASSPGTISEQFF.

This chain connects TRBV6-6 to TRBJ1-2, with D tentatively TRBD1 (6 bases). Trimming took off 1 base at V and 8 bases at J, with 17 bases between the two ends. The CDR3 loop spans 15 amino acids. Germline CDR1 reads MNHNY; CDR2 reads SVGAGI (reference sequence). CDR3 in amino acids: CASSYYGGMEIGYTF. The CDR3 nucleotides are TGTGCCAGCAGTTACTACGGGGGCATGGAGATAGGCTACACCTTC.

The CDR3, as DNA: TGTGCCAGTAGGGGACAGTTTGCAACTAATGAAAAACTGTTTTTT. Encoded protein: CASRGQFATNEKLFF. The chain joins TRBV19 to TRBJ1-4, with TRBD1 matching 7 bases. This CDR3 spans 15 amino acids. Germline V gene sequence: CDR1 LNHDA, CDR2 SQIVND (reference sequence). The ends lost 6 bases at V and 0 bases at J; junction bases unmatched: 4.

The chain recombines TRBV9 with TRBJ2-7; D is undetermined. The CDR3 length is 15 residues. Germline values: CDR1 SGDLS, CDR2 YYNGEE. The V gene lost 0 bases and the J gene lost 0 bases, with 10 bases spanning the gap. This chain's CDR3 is CASSVGLHPSYEQYF. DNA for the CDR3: TGTGCCAGCAGCGTAGGACTTCATCCCTCCTACGAGCAGTACTTC.

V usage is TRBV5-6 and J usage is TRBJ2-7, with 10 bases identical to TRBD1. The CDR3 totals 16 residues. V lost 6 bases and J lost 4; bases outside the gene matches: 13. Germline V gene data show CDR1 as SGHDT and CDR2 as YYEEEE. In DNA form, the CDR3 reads TGTGCCAGCACCATGGACAGGGGGGCTTACGCTTACGAGCAGTACTTC. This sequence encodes CASTMDRGAYAYEQYF.

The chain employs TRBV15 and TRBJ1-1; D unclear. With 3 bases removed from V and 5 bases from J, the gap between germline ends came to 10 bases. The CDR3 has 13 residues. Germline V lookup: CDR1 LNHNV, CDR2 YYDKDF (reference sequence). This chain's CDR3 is CATSRTDRTEAFF. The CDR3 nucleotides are TGTGCCACCAGCAGGACGGATAGGACTGAAGCTTTCTTT.

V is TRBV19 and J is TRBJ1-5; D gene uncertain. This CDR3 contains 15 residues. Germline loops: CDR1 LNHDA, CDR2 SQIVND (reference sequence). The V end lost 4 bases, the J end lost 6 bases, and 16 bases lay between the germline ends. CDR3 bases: TGTGCCAGTAGTACAGCAGGCACCCGAGGTCAGCCCCAGCATTTT. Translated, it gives CASSTAGTRGQPQHF.

For the CDR3, the DNA is TGTGCCAGCAGTGAGGACCCTTCTGGAAACACCATATATTTT. It translates to CASSEDPSGNTIYF. The chain has TRBV6-1 and TRBJ1-3; no clear D. V shed 3 bases and J shed 1 base, with 7 bases lying between them. CDR1 is MNHNS and CDR2 is SASEGT in the germline V gene. CDR3 size: 14 residues.

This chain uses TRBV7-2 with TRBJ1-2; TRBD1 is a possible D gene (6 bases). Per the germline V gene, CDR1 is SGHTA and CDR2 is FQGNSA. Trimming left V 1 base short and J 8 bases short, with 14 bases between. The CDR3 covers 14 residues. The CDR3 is CASSLEGGRGGYTF. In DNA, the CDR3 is TGTGCCAGCAGCTTAGAAGGGGGTCGGGGCGGCTACACCTTC.

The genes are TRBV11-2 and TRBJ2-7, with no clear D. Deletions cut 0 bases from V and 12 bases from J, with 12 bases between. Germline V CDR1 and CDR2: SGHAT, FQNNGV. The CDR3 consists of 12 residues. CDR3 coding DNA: TGTGCCAGCAGCTTAGATCAAGGTCTCCTGTACTTC. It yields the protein CASSLDQGLLYF.

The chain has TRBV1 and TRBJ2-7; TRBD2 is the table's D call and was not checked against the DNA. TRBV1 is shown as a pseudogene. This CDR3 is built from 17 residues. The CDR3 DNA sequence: TGCACCAGCAGCCAAGATCAAACTAGACACGCGGATTACGAGCAGTACTTC. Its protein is CTSSQDQTRHADYEQYF.

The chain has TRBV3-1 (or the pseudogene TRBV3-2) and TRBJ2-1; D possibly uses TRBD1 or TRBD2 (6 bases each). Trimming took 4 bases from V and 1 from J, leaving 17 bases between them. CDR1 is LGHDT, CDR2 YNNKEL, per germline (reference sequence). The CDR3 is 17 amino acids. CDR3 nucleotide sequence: TGTGCCAGCAGCCCCTTTCTATGGGGGGCTTCCTACAATGAGCAGTTCTTC. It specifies CASSPFLWGASYNEQFF.

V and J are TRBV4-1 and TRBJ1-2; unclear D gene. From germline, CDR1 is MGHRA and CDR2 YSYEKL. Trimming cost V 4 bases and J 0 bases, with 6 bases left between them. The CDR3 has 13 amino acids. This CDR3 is CASSRQANYGYTF. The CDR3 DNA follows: TGCGCCAGCAGCCGTCAGGCTAACTATGGCTACACCTTC.

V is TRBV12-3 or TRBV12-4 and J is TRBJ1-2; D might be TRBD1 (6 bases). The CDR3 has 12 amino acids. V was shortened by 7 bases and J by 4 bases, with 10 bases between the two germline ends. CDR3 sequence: CASTRDTYGYTF. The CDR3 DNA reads TGTGCCAGCACCAGGGACACCTATGGCTACACCTTC.

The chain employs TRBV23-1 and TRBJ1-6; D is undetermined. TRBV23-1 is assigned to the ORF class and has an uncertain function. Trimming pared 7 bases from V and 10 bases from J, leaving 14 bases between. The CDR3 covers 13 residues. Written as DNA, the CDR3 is TGCGCCAGCACTCCGGTCAAAAAGTCACCCCTCCACTTT. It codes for CASTPVKKSPLHF.

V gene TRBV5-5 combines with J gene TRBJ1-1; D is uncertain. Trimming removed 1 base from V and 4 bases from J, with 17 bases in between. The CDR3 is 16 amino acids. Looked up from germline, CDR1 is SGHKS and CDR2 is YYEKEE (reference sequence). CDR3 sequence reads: CASSLLGGSWRTEAFF. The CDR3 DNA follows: TGTGCCAGCAGCTTGTTGGGAGGGTCCTGGCGCACTGAAGCTTTCTTT.

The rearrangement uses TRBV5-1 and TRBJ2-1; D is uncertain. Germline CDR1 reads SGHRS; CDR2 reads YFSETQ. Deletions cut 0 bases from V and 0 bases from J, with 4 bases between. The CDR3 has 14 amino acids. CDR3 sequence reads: CASSLASSYNEQFF. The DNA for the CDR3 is TGCGCCAGCAGCTTGGCGAGCTCCTACAATGAGCAGTTCTTC.

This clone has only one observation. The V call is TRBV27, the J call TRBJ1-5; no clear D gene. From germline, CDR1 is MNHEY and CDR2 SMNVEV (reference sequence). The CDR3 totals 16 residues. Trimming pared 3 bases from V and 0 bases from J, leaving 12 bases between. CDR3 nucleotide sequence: TGTGCCAGCAGTTTGAAATTCCCGGATAGCAATCAGCCCCAGCATTTT. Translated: CASSLKFPDSNQPQHF.

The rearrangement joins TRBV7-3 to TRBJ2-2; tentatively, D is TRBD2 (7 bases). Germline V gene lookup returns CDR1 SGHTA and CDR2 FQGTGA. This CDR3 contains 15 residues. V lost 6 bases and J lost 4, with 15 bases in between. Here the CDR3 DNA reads TGTGCCAGCAGTTACCAGGGAGGGGGCACCGGGGAGCTGTTTTTT. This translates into CASSYQGGGTGELFF.

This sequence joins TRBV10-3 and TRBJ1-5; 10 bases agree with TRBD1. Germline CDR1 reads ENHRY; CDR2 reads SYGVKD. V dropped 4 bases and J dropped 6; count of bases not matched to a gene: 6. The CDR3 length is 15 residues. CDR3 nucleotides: TGTGCCATCAGTGGACAGGGGGCGCCCGGTCAGCCCCAGCATTTT. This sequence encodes CAISGQGAPGQPQHF.

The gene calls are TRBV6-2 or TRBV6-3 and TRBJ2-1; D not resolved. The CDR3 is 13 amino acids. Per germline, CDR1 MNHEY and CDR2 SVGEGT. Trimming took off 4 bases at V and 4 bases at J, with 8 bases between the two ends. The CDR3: CASSLDGYNEQFF. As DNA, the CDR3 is TGTGCCAGCAGTTTGGACGGATACAATGAGCAGTTCTTC.

The DNA for the CDR3 is TGTGCCAGCAGTGAAGCACTAGGACAGACTGAGGGGCTTCAGCCCCAGCATTTT. Encoded protein: CASSEALGQTEGLQPQHF. The V call is TRBV2, the J call TRBJ1-5; TRBD1 might be the D (6 bases). This CDR3 has 18 residues. Germline lookup yields CDR1 SNHLY and CDR2 FYNNEI. Trimming removed 0 bases at V and 6 bases at J, with 21 bases between.

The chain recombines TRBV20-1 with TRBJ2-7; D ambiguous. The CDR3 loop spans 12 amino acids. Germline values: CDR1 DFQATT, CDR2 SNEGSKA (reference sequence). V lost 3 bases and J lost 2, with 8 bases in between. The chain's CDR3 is CSASRKAYEQYF. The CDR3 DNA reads TGCAGTGCTAGTCGGAAGGCCTACGAGCAGTACTTC.